Below are 13 T cell receptor beta chains sequenced from a single sample in a study of blood T cell repertoires in COVID-19. TCRdb keeps only in-frame clones here, not all; method: immunoSEQ multiplex PCR. In the table there are more than 300,000 clones, about 88% of which are singletons. Sequenced material: PBMCs or T cells enriched from blood (not recorded which). These TCRs come from a woman aged 18-29 years who had recovered from COVID-19.

CDR3 sequence (DNA): TGTGCCATCAGTGCGTCGCAGATTCAAGAGACCCAGTACTTC. Its protein is CAISASQIQETQYF. The chain employs TRBV10-3 and TRBJ2-5; D gene uncertain. Germline V CDR1 and CDR2: ENHRY, SYGVKD. The CDR3 covers 14 residues. V was pared by 4 bases and J by 2 bases, with 11 bases between.

The CDR3 loop reads CASSPYFAGGFNEQFF. CDR3 DNA sequence: TGTGCCAGCAGCCCGTACTTTGCGGGGGGATTTAATGAGCAGTTCTTC. This chain uses TRBV7-2 with TRBJ2-1; 8 bases fit TRBD2. The trim removed 5 bases at V and 7 bases at J, leaving 13 bases unmatched. The CDR3 runs to 16 residues. CDR1 SGHTA and CDR2 FQGNSA come from the germline V gene.

This clone has only one observation. The rearrangement links TRBV18 to TRBJ2-7; a possible D gene is TRBD2 (6 bases). Germline V CDR1 and CDR2: KGHSH, LQKENI. Deletions cut 3 bases from V and 7 bases from J, with 16 bases between. The length of the CDR3 is 14 residues. The DNA for the CDR3 is TGTGCCAGCTCACCCGGGAGCCCCGCGGGAGAGCAGTACTTC. Its protein is CASSPGSPAGEQYF.

V is TRBV2 and J is TRBJ1-5; D is uncertain. Per the germline V gene, CDR1 is SNHLY and CDR2 is FYNNEI. The CDR3 extends over 14 amino acids. The V gene lost 6 bases and the J gene lost 0 bases, with 9 bases spanning the gap. CDR3 amino acids: CASRVEHSNQPQHF. The CDR3 nucleotides read TGTGCCAGCAGGGTTGAGCATAGCAATCAGCCCCAGCATTTT.

The rearrangement joins TRBV19 to TRBJ1-1; a weak D match, TRBD1 (6 bases). This CDR3 is 15 amino acids long. Trimming took 7 bases from V and 3 from J, leaving 18 bases between them. Per germline, CDR1 LNHDA and CDR2 SQIVND (reference sequence). CDR3: CASTGGGAGDTEAFF. The CDR3 coding sequence is TGTGCCAGTACCGGGGGGGGCGCAGGGGACACTGAAGCTTTCTTT.

This chain joins TRBV2 and TRBJ2-4; TRBD2 is a possible D gene (5 bases). Trimming shortened V by 7 bases and J by 0 bases, and 19 bases separated the two germline ends. The CDR3 runs 17 residues. Germline lookup yields CDR1 SNHLY and CDR2 FYNNEI. Here the CDR3 DNA reads TGTGCCAGCACCGTTACAGCGGATTCGATAGCCAAAAACATTCAGTACTTC. This codes for CASTVTADSIAKNIQYF.

The CDR3 DNA sequence: TGTGCCAGCAGACTTCAGGGTTCTGGAAACACCATATATTTT. Protein: CASRLQGSGNTIYF. The gene calls are TRBV28 and TRBJ1-3, with a tentative D call TRBD1 (5 bases). The CDR3 spans 14 residues. The germline CDR1 and CDR2 sequences are MDHEN and SYDVKM. Trimming stripped 6 bases from V and 1 base from J, with 10 bases between.

The chain employs TRBV28 and TRBJ1-1; D is ambiguous. V dropped 2 bases and J dropped 5 bases, with 12 bases sitting between them. This CDR3 has 14 residues. Germline CDR1 reads MDHEN; CDR2 reads SYDVKM. The DNA of the CDR3 is TGTGCCAGCAGTTTAGGCATAGCGGGGACTGAAGCTTTCTTT. It specifies CASSLGIAGTEAFF. Filled out from reference TRBV28 and TRBJ1-1, the complete variable domain reads DVKVTQSSRYLVKRTGEKVFLECVQDMDHENMFWYRQDPGLGLRLIYFSYDVKMKEKGDIPEGYSVSREKKERFSLILESASTNQTSMYLCASSLGIAGTEAFFGQGTRLTVV.

This chain uses TRBV5-1 with TRBJ2-3; the D is unclear. This CDR3 region has 15 residues. Trimming shortened V by 4 bases and J by 2 bases, and 14 bases separated the two germline ends. Germline CDR1 reads SGHRS; CDR2 reads YFSETQ. In DNA, the CDR3 is TGCGCCAGCAGCCCGCAAGCCGTTTCCACAGATACGCAGTATTTT. This codes for CASSPQAVSTDTQYF.

CDR3 nucleotides: TGTGCCAGCAGCACGGGAGGGGGTCAGCCCCAGCATTTT. It codes for CASSTGGGQPQHF. The V and J genes are TRBV27 and TRBJ1-5; the D gene is possibly TRBD1 (6 bases). V was shortened by 6 bases and J by 6 bases, with 12 bases between the two germline ends. The CDR3 covers 13 residues. Germline assignment: CDR1 MNHEY and CDR2 SMNVEV (reference sequence).

This clone was recorded only once. V and J are TRBV7-2 and TRBJ1-1, with D perhaps matching TRBD1 (5 bases). CDR1 SGHTA and CDR2 FQGNSA come from the germline V gene. Between the trimmed V and J ends, which lost 2 bases and 10 bases, there was a span of 17 bases. This CDR3 is built from 14 residues. Here the CDR3 reads CASSLSRQTLGAFF. The CDR3 DNA reads TGTGCCAGCAGCTTATCCCGACAGACACTTGGAGCTTTCTTT.

This sequence joins TRBV9 and TRBJ1-4; no firm D call. CDR3 length: 14 residues. V lost 4 bases to trimming and J lost 6 bases, with 13 bases between them. CDR1 is SGDLS, CDR2 YYNGEE, per germline. Here the CDR3 reads CASSRGGLDEKLFF. The CDR3 bases are TGTGCCAGCAGCCGAGGCGGGTTGGATGAAAAACTGTTTTTT.

V and J are TRBV28 and TRBJ1-1; no definite D call. The V gene lost 3 bases and the J gene lost 8 bases, with 13 bases spanning the gap. In germline, CDR1 is MDHEN, CDR2 SYDVKM. The length of the CDR3 is 13 residues. This CDR3 is CASSFRVPLEAFF. CDR3 coding DNA: TGTGCCAGCAGTTTCCGGGTCCCCCTCGAAGCTTTCTTT. The whole variable domain, remainder taken from reference TRBV28 and TRBJ1-1, is DVKVTQSSRYLVKRTGEKVFLECVQDMDHENMFWYRQDPGLGLRLIYFSYDVKMKEKGDIPEGYSVSREKKERFSLILESASTNQTSMYLCASSFRVPLEAFFGQGTRLTVV.